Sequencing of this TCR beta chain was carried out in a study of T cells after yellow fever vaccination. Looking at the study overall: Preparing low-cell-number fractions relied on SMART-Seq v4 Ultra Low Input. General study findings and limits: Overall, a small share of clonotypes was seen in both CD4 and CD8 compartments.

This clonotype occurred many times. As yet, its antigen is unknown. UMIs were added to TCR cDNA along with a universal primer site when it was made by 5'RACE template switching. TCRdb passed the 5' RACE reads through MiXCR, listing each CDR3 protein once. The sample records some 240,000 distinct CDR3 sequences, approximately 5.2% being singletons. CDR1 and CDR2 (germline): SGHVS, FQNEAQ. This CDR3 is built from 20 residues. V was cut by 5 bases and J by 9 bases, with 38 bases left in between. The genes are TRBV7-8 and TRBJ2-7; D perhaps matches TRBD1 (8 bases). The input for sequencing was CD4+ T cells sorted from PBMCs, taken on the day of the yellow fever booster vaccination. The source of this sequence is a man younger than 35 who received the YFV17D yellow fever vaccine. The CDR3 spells CASSGRDRPLGGRSTRGQYF. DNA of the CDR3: TGTGCCAGCAGCGGGAGGGACAGGCCTCTGGGGGGAAGATCTACGAGGGGGCAGTACTTC.